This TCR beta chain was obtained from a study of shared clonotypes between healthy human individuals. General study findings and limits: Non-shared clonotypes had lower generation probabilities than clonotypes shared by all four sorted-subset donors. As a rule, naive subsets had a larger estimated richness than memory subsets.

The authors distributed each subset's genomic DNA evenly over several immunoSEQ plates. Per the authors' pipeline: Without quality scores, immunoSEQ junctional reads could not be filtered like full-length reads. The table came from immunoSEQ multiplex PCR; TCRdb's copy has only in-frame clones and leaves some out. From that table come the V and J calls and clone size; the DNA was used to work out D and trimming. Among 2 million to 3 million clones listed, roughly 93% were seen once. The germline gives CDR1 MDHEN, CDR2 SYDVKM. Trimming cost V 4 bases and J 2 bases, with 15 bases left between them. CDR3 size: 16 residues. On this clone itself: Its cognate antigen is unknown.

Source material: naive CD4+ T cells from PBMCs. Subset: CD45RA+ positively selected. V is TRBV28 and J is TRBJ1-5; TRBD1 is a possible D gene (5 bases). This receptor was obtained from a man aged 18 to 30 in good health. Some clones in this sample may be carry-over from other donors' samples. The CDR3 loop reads CASSSAGGIGNQPQHF. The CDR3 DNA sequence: TGTGCCAGCAGTTCAGCCGGGGGGATAGGCAATCAGCCCCAGCATTTT.